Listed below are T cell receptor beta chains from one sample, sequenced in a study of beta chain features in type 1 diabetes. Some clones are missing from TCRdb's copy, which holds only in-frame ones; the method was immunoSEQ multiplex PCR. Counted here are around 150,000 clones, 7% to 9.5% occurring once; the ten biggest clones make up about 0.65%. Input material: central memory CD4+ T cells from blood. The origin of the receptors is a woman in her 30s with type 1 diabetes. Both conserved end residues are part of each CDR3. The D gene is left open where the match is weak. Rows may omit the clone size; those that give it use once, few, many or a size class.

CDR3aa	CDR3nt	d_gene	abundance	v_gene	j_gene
CASRSDNSGNTIYF	TGTGCCAGCAGATCTGACAACTCTGGAAACACCATATATTTT	-	few	TRBV7-9	TRBJ1-3
CASTPRGRGTDTQYF	TGTGCCAGCACTCCCAGGGGTCGAGGCACAGATACGCAGTATTTT	-	-	TRBV6-5	TRBJ2-3
CASLAEETQYF	TGTGCCAGCTTGGCAGAAGAGACCCAGTACTTC	-	few	TRBV2	TRBJ2-5
CASSRLGVGETQYF	TGCGCCAGCAGCCGATTAGGGGTTGGCGAGACCCAGTACTTC	-	-	TRBV4-1	TRBJ2-5
CASSPTPDYSNQPQHF	TGCGCCAGCAGCCCAACCCCCGACTATAGCAATCAGCCCCAGCATTTT	-	few	TRBV23-1	TRBJ1-5
CASTGTGVNIQYF	TGTGCCAGCACCGGGACAGGGGTGAACATTCAGTACTTC	TRBD1	few	TRBV19	TRBJ2-4
CASSIRARAHEQYF	TGTGCCAGTAGTATACGAGCCAGGGCCCACGAGCAGTACTTC	-	few	TRBV19	TRBJ2-7
CASSSTSGRGYEQYF	TGTGCCAGCAGCTCGACTAGCGGGAGGGGATACGAGCAGTACTTC	TRBD2	-	TRBV11-1	TRBJ2-7
CASSLPGVEREQYF	TGTGCCAGCAGCTTACCGGGAGTCGAACGCGAGCAGTACTTC	-	few	TRBV7-8	TRBJ2-7
CSVTRQGMNTEAFF	TGCAGCGTTACCCGACAGGGAATGAACACTGAAGCTTTCTTT	TRBD1	few	TRBV29-1	TRBJ1-1
CASSQVPTQRNTDTQYF	TGCGCCAGCAGCCAAGTCCCCACCCAGCGGAACACAGATACGCAGTATTTT	-	-	TRBV4-1	TRBJ2-3
CSVEPQGGTDTQYF	TGCAGCGTTGAACCGCAGGGGGGAACAGATACGCAGTATTTT	-	few	TRBV29-1	TRBJ2-3
CASSLGGLGEETQYF	TGTGCTAGCAGCTTAGGAGGACTAGGTGAAGAGACCCAGTACTTC	TRBD2	-	TRBV7-7	TRBJ2-5
CASSQETAREQYF	TGTGCCAGCAGCCAAGAGACAGCGCGGGAGCAGTACTTC	-	few	TRBV4-2	TRBJ2-7
CASISGITYEQYF	TGTGCCAGCATCTCAGGTATAACCTACGAGCAGTACTTC	-	few	TRBV2	TRBJ2-7
CASSQAGPGTEAFF	TGTGCCAGCAGCCAAGCAGGGCCTGGCACTGAAGCTTTCTTT	-	few	TRBV7-3	TRBJ1-1
CASSASRETQYF	TGTGCCAGTAGCGCCTCGAGGGAGACCCAGTACTTC	-	few	TRBV19	TRBJ2-5
CASSLWTSGVTDTQYF	TGCGCCAGCAGCTTATGGACTAGCGGGGTCACAGATACGCAGTATTTT	TRBD2	-	TRBV5-1	TRBJ2-3
CASRFDRETEAFF	TGCGCCAGCAGATTCGACAGGGAAACTGAAGCTTTCTTT	TRBD1	few	TRBV5-1	TRBJ1-1
CASSPLRDLGNTIYF	TGTGCCAGCAGCCCGCTCCGGGACTTGGGTAACACCATATATTTT	-	-	TRBV16	TRBJ1-3
CASSEGITGLGNQPQHF	TGTGCCAGCAGTGAAGGAATAACAGGGCTGGGCAATCAGCCCCAGCATTTT	-	few	TRBV2	TRBJ1-5
CASSLTQKNTEAFF	TGCGCCAGCAGCTTGACGCAGAAGAACACTGAAGCTTTCTTT	-	-	TRBV5-1	TRBJ1-1
CASSPFTGAPNYGYTF	TGTGCCAGCAGCCCGTTCACAGGGGCCCCTAACTATGGCTACACCTTC	TRBD1	-	TRBV5-4	TRBJ1-2
CASSLAGSTDTQYF	TGTGCCAGCAGCTTGGCAGGGTCAACAGATACGCAGTATTTT	-	-	TRBV7-3	TRBJ2-3
CASTPAGGLSYEQYF	TGTGCCAGTACCCCAGCGGGAGGCCTGTCCTACGAGCAGTACTTC	TRBD2	few	TRBV19	TRBJ2-7
CASSQSYWRKNTEAFF	TGTGCCAGCAGCCAATCCTACTGGCGGAAGAACACTGAAGCTTTCTTT	-	few	TRBV14	TRBJ1-1
CASSPRPGQETQYF	TGTGCCAGCAGTCCAAGACCGGGGCAAGAGACCCAGTACTTC	-	-	TRBV27	TRBJ2-5
CAWTSGSSDTQYF	TGTGCCTGGACTAGCGGGAGCTCAGATACGCAGTATTTT	TRBD2	few	TRBV30	TRBJ2-3
CASSLDPSGTSYEQYF	TGCGCCAGCAGCTTGGACCCTAGCGGGACCTCCTACGAGCAGTACTTC	TRBD2	few	TRBV5-1	TRBJ2-7
CASCRTSGTQETQYF	TGCGCCAGCTGCCGGACTAGCGGGACACAAGAGACCCAGTACTTC	TRBD2	few	TRBV5-1	TRBJ2-5
CATSGPGVKQFF	TGTGCCACCTCGGGCCCCGGGGTTAAGCAGTTCTTC	-	many	TRBV14	TRBJ2-1
CSAGVGGPEAFF	TGCAGCGCTGGGGTGGGGGGACCTGAAGCTTTCTTT	-	-	TRBV29-1	TRBJ1-1
CASSLLPDRGETGYGYTF	TGTGCCAGCAGTTTGCTCCCCGACAGGGGGGAGACCGGCTATGGCTACACCTTC	TRBD1	-	TRBV28	TRBJ1-2
CASSLNRAIEQFF	TGTGCCAGCAGCCTTAACAGGGCCATCGAGCAGTTCTTC	-	-	TRBV7-9	TRBJ2-1
CASTPVTSRGQNEQFF	TGTGCCAGTACCCCCGTAACTAGTAGGGGGCAAAATGAGCAGTTCTTC	TRBD1	many	TRBV19	TRBJ2-1
CASSRLAGGRDTQYF	TGTGCCAGCAGCCGACTAGCGGGAGGACGAGATACGCAGTATTTT	TRBD2	few	TRBV5-4	TRBJ2-3
CASSLLAVIQETQYF	TGTGCCAGCAGCCTTCTAGCGGTGATCCAAGAGACCCAGTACTTC	TRBD2	-	TRBV7-2	TRBJ2-5
CASSFSGTDTQYF	TGTGCCAGCAGCTTCAGTGGCACAGATACGCAGTATTTT	-	-	TRBV7-2	TRBJ2-3
CATSRDGAGGTNEQFF	TGTGCCACCAGCAGAGACGGAGCGGGAGGAACCAATGAGCAGTTCTTC	TRBD2	-	TRBV15	TRBJ2-1
CASSSRQGAASRGYTF	TGTGCCAGCAGCTCCCGACAGGGGGCCGCGAGTCGTGGCTACACCTTC	TRBD1	-	TRBV7-2	TRBJ1-2
CASSRTKDRHNQPQHF	TGCGCCAGCAGCCGTACGAAGGACAGGCACAATCAGCCCCAGCATTTT	TRBD1	few	TRBV4-1	TRBJ1-5
CASTRLGANVLTF	TGTGCCAGCACCAGGTTAGGGGCCAACGTCCTGACTTTC	-	few	TRBV2	TRBJ2-6
CASSLEGEGREAFF	TGTGCCAGCAGCTTGGAGGGAGAAGGAAGGGAAGCTTTCTTT	-	-	TRBV7-3	TRBJ1-1
CASSQQGQGNQPQHF	TGCGCCAGCAGCCAACAGGGACAGGGAAATCAGCCCCAGCATTTT	TRBD1	-	TRBV4-1	TRBJ1-5
CASSSPGTGDYGYTF	TGTGCCAGCAGTTCTCCCGGGACAGGGGACTATGGCTACACCTTC	TRBD1	few	TRBV28	TRBJ1-2
CASSVGGELAYNEQFF	TGTGCCAGCAGCGTAGGGGGGGAGCTTGCCTACAATGAGCAGTTCTTC	-	-	TRBV9	TRBJ2-1
CASSLEQGNTEAFF	TGTGCCAGCAGCTTAGAACAGGGCAACACTGAAGCTTTCTTT	-	many	TRBV13	TRBJ1-1
CAISETTANEKLFF	TGTGCCATCAGTGAAACCACAGCTAATGAAAAACTGTTTTTT	-	-	TRBV10-3	TRBJ1-4
CASSQDPAGGKTQYF	TGCGCCAGCAGCCAAGACCCGGCAGGGGGGAAGACCCAGTACTTC	-	few	TRBV4-1	TRBJ2-5
CASGDRGSTEAFF	TGTGCCAGCGGTGACAGGGGCAGCACTGAAGCTTTCTTT	TRBD1	few	TRBV7-8	TRBJ1-1
CASRPGDGNYGYTF	TGTGCCAGCAGGCCGGGGGACGGGAACTATGGCTACACCTTC	-	few	TRBV6-5	TRBJ1-2
CASSEGLADPDNEQFF	TGTGCCAGCAGCGAGGGACTAGCGGACCCCGACAATGAGCAGTTCTTC	TRBD2	few	TRBV7-3	TRBJ2-1
CASSEEGQGYGYTF	TGTGCCAGCAGTGAAGAGGGGCAGGGCTATGGCTACACCTTC	-	few	TRBV2	TRBJ1-2
CASSDLAADPKNEQFF	TGTGCCAGCAGTGACTTAGCGGCAGATCCTAAGAATGAGCAGTTCTTC	-	-	TRBV2	TRBJ2-1
CASSLGSSAVETQYF	TGTGCCAGCAGCTTAGGGTCTAGCGCGGTAGAGACCCAGTACTTC	-	-	TRBV11-2	TRBJ2-5
CASSREGGTQQFF	TGTGCCAGCAGCCGTGAAGGCGGGACTCAGCAGTTCTTC	-	-	TRBV4-2	TRBJ2-1
CASSLGGHEADTQYF	TGCGCCAGCAGCTTGGGGGGGCATGAGGCAGATACGCAGTATTTT	-	-	TRBV5-1	TRBJ2-3
CASSRGQAFQETQYF	TGCGCCAGCAGCAGGGGACAGGCATTCCAAGAGACCCAGTACTTC	TRBD1	-	TRBV5-1	TRBJ2-5